A selection of T cell receptor beta chains follows, all from one sample in a study of CD8 T cells in ankylosing spondylitis. TCRdb re-called the 5' RACE reads through MiXCR, storing one row per CDR3 protein. Here the sample spans hundreds of thousands of distinct CDR3 sequences, roughly a quarter being singletons. Sequenced material: blood, either unsorted or a sorted T cell fraction (not recorded which). The origin of the receptors is a male donor with ankylosing spondylitis. The CDR3 runs from the conserved cysteine through the conserved F or W. The D gene is left open where the match is weak. Size is omitted from some rows. Given values are once, few, many or a class for expanded clones.

size	V	D	J	DNA	CDR3
few	TRBV12-3/TRBV12-4	-	TRBJ1-3	TGTGCCAGCAGTTTCGGGGGGCGAGAAAACACCATATATTTT	CASSFGGRENTIYF
-	TRBV7-6	-	TRBJ2-2	TGTGCCAGCAGCTTAGTGAGAAGAGAGAACACCGGGGAGCTGTTTTTT	CASSLVRRENTGELFF
few	TRBV11-2	-	TRBJ1-1	TGTGCCAGCAGCTTAGAACGGGGAGGGACTGAAGCTTTCTTT	CASSLERGGTEAFF
few	TRBV12-3/TRBV12-4	TRBD2	TRBJ2-5	TGTGCCAGCAGTCCCGGGACTAGCGGGGACCGGGAGACCCAGTACTTC	CASSPGTSGDRETQYF
few	TRBV7-9	-	TRBJ1-4	TGTGCCAGCAGCTTAAACACGGCTAATGAAAAACTGTTTTTT	CASSLNTANEKLFF
-	TRBV12-5	-	TRBJ1-2	TGTGCTAGTGGTTTGTGGGGACAAGGCTATGGCTACACCTTC	CASGLWGQGYGYTF
few	TRBV20-1	TRBD1	TRBJ1-2	TGCAGTGCTAGCCCGGGACAGGGGAACTATGGCTACACCTTC	CSASPGQGNYGYTF
few	TRBV21-1	-	TRBJ1-4	TGTGCCAGCAGCAGGACAGGGACTAATGAAAAACTGTTTTTT	CASSRTGTNEKLFF
-	TRBV12-3/TRBV12-4	-	TRBJ2-2	TGTGCCAGCAGCCAAATTAACGTCCGGGAGCTGTTTTTT	CASSQINVRELFF
-	TRBV6-1	-	TRBJ1-1	TGTGCCAGCAGTCGGGCTTCCACTGAAGCTTTCTTT	CASSRASTEAFF
-	TRBV4-1	-	TRBJ2-4	TGCGCCAGCAGACCTACCGGGACAGCCAAAAACATTCAGTACTTC	CASRPTGTAKNIQYF
-	TRBV27	-	TRBJ2-1	TGTGCCACCAGCCCCCAGGTGCCCAGGGGCAATGAGCAGTTCTTC	CATSPQVPRGNEQFF
-	TRBV11-2	-	TRBJ2-1	TGTGCCAGCAGCTCCCTAGCTAGGAGGGGGCAGTTCTTC	CASSSLARRGQFF
-	TRBV10-3	-	TRBJ1-3	TGTGCCATCAGGGCAGGGCCCTCTGGAAACACCATATATTTT	CAIRAGPSGNTIYF
few	TRBV12-3/TRBV12-4	-	TRBJ2-2	TGTGCCAGCAGTCCGCGTGGGGGGATGAACACCGGGGAGCTGTTTTTT	CASSPRGGMNTGELFF
many	TRBV20-1	TRBD2	TRBJ2-1	TGCAGTGCTAGGGGAGGGAGGGGCGAGCAGTTCTTC	CSARGGRGEQFF
-	TRBV6-1	-	TRBJ1-1	TGTGCCACCCAGACGCGGGGGGGGAACACTGAAGCTTTCTTT	CATQTRGGNTEAFF
many	TRBV24-1	-	TRBJ1-2	TGTGCCACCAGTGACAGGACGGATGGCTACACCTTC	CATSDRTDGYTF
many	TRBV5-6	TRBD2	TRBJ2-3	TGTGCCAGCAGCCAGACGACTAGCGGGAGAGATACGCAGTATTTT	CASSQTTSGRDTQYF
-	TRBV11-2	-	TRBJ2-1	TGTGCCAGCAGCAGGGGACTCCCTCGCAATGAGCAGTTCTTC	CASSRGLPRNEQFF
-	TRBV20-1	-	TRBJ1-5	TGCAGTGCTAGATTAGCAGGGGAGAGCAATCAGCCCCAGCATTTT	CSARLAGESNQPQHF
few	TRBV6-1	-	TRBJ2-1	TGTACCACAGGGATATCCTACAATGAGCAGTTCTTC	CTTGISYNEQFF
-	TRBV27	-	TRBJ1-4	TGTGCCAGCAGCACTACAGACACTAATGAAAAACTGTTTTTT	CASSTTDTNEKLFF
few	TRBV12-3/TRBV12-4	TRBD1	TRBJ1-5	TGTGCCAGCAGCTCGGGACAGGGGAAGCGTCAGCCCCAGCATTTT	CASSSGQGKRQPQHF
-	TRBV28	TRBD2	TRBJ2-3	TGTGCCAGCAGTTTATTCAGGGCTAGCGGGAGAACAGATACGCAGTATTTT	CASSLFRASGRTDTQYF
-	TRBV5-4	TRBD2	TRBJ2-5	TGTGCCAGCAGCTTGGCTAGCGGGAAAGAGACCCAGTACTTC	CASSLASGKETQYF
-	TRBV20-1	TRBD2	TRBJ2-1	TGCAGTGCGCTGAGGACCCAGCGGGGAATGAATGAGCAGTTCTTC	CSALRTQRGMNEQFF
-	TRBV18	TRBD1	TRBJ1-5	TGTGCCAGCTCACCGGGCTTGGGACAGGGGGACCGCAATCAGCCCCAGCATTTT	CASSPGLGQGDRNQPQHF
-	TRBV29-1	TRBD1	TRBJ1-2	TGCAGCGTGGGTCTGGACAGGGCCTATGGCTACACCTTC	CSVGLDRAYGYTF
-	TRBV5-1	-	TRBJ1-3	TGCGCCAGCAGCTTGGCCCCCAAAGGGGCGGGTGGAAACACCATATATTTT	CASSLAPKGAGGNTIYF
-	TRBV29-1	-	TRBJ2-3	TGCAGCGTTGAGATTTCGGGGGCGCAGTATTTT	CSVEISGAQYF
-	TRBV7-7	TRBD2	TRBJ2-1	TGTGCCAGCAGCTTAGGGACCAGCGGGAGTGGGGATGAGCAGTTCTTC	CASSLGTSGSGDEQFF
few	TRBV6-6	-	TRBJ1-5	TGTGCCAGCAGTTACTACTCCATGGAGCCCCAGCATTTT	CASSYYSMEPQHF
-	TRBV5-1	-	TRBJ2-5	TGCGCCAGCAGAGACGAACAGGGTTACCAAGAGACCCAGTACTTC	CASRDEQGYQETQYF
many	TRBV7-7	TRBD2	TRBJ2-1	TGTGCCAGCAGCCGAACTAGCGGGGGCTACAATGAGCAGTTCTTC	CASSRTSGGYNEQFF
-	TRBV3-1	TRBD2	TRBJ2-1	TGTGCCAGCAGCTACCAGCGGGGAGGATCCTACAATGAGCAGTTCTTC	CASSYQRGGSYNEQFF
-	TRBV7-9	-	TRBJ2-5	TGTGCCAGCAGCTTAGCGGGGTATGCGACCCAGTACTTC	CASSLAGYATQYF
-	TRBV5-1	-	TRBJ2-4	TGCGCCAGCAGCTTGGACTCCGGTGGCAAAAACATTCAGTACTTC	CASSLDSGGKNIQYF
-	TRBV12-3/TRBV12-4	-	TRBJ1-5	TGTGCCAGCAACCGTCTGGAGTGGGACAATCAGCCCCAGCATTTT	CASNRLEWDNQPQHF
-	TRBV3-1	-	TRBJ2-1	TGTGCCAGCAGCCAAAATTCCCAATGGGGCAATGAGCAGTTCTTC	CASSQNSQWGNEQFF
-	TRBV7-9	TRBD2	TRBJ2-1	TGTGCCAGCATCTTAAGCGGGGGTTGGGATGAGCAGTTCTTC	CASILSGGWDEQFF
few	TRBV7-2	-	TRBJ2-3	TGTGCCAGCACCGGCCGTAGCAATCTCCGCACAGATACGCAGTATTTT	CASTGRSNLRTDTQYF
-	TRBV19	-	TRBJ2-2	TGTGCCAGTAAGCCGGAAAGGAGGACCGGGGAGCTGTTTTTT	CASKPERRTGELFF
-	TRBV4-1	TRBD2	TRBJ2-1	TGCGCCAGCAGCCAAGATACTCGACTAGCGGGAGGGCCTGAGCAGTTCTTC	CASSQDTRLAGGPEQFF
-	TRBV24-1	TRBD1	TRBJ2-7	TGTGCCACCAGTGACCCCGGGACAGGTCTCTACGAGCAGTACTTC	CATSDPGTGLYEQYF
few	TRBV19	TRBD1	TRBJ1-2	TGTGCCAGTACCCAGGACAGGGTGGGCTATGGCTACACCTTC	CASTQDRVGYGYTF
-	TRBV29-1	-	TRBJ1-5	TGCAGCGTTGGGTTGGGGGATCAGCCCCAGCATTTT	CSVGLGDQPQHF
-	TRBV7-8	-	TRBJ2-1	TGTGCCAGCAGACATATTACAGCATTCAATGAGCAGTTCTTC	CASRHITAFNEQFF
few	TRBV7-2	-	TRBJ1-2	TGTGCCAGCAGCCCCCAAGGGCAAGCCTATGGCTACACCTTC	CASSPQGQAYGYTF
many	TRBV20-1	TRBD2	TRBJ2-1	TGCAGTGCCCCTCCCCCGGGCGGGAGGGCCTCCTACAATGAGCAGTTCTTC	CSAPPPGGRASYNEQFF
few	TRBV29-1	-	TRBJ1-2	TGCAGCGTAACACAGGTGAACTATGGCTACACCTTC	CSVTQVNYGYTF
-	TRBV12-3/TRBV12-4	TRBD1	TRBJ1-2	TGTGCCAGCAGTCGGGACAGGGGGCACTATGGCTACACCTTC	CASSRDRGHYGYTF
-	TRBV10-3	TRBD1	TRBJ1-1	TGTGCCATCAGTGAGAGGACAGGGGACACTGAAGCTTTCTTT	CAISERTGDTEAFF